One sample yielded the 10 T cell receptor beta chains listed below, sequenced in a study of blood T cell repertoires in COVID-19. Method: immunoSEQ multiplex PCR; TCRdb's copy keeps in-frame clones and lacks some. Of some 65,000 clones listed, roughly 74% are singletons. Sequencing used peripheral blood. The receptors were sampled from an elderly woman with acute or convalescent COVID-19.

Regarding this clone: No DNA is shown, since the ends of the CDR3 on it are uncertain; the CDR3 is the one TCRdb lists. Other nucleotide sequences from this sample produce the same CDR3. The rearrangement links TRBV28 to TRBJ2-1; the tabulated D call, TRBD1, remains unverified against the DNA. From germline, CDR1 is MDHEN and CDR2 SYDVKM. The CDR3 totals 18 residues, both ends included. The chain's CDR3 is CASTFGQGIIKPYNEQFF.

The chain joins TRBV10-3 to TRBJ2-2; 7 bases align to TRBD2. Losses at the gene ends were 10 bases for V and 1 base for J; bases not matched to a gene: 6. The CDR3 totals 14 residues. Germline lookup yields CDR1 ENHRY and CDR2 SYGVKD. The CDR3 is CATRASGNTGELFF. The CDR3 DNA reads TGTGCCACACGGGCTAGCGGGAACACCGGGGAGCTGTTTTTT.

J is TRBJ1-3 and V is TRBV11-2; maybe TRBD1 (6 bases). The CDR3 runs 13 residues. The germline V gene encodes CDR1 SGHAT and CDR2 FQNNGV. V gave up 8 bases and J gave up 2 bases, with 10 bases separating them. Here the CDR3 reads CASCRGPGNTIYF. DNA of the CDR3: TGTGCCAGCTGCAGGGGACCTGGAAACACCATATATTTT.

The chain carries TRBV24-1 and TRBJ1-5; D is unclear. In germline, CDR1 is KGHDR, CDR2 SFDVKD. The CDR3 has 11 amino acids. The V gene lost 12 bases and the J gene lost 4 bases, with 9 bases spanning the gap. The CDR3 coding sequence is TGTGCCGCAGGCAGTAATCAGCCCCAGCATTTT. Protein product: CAAGSNQPQHF.

This clone was seen only a few times. The chain employs TRBV11-3 and TRBJ2-1, with 9 bases that match TRBD1. CDR1 and CDR2 from the germline V gene are SGHNT and YENEEA. This CDR3 is 16 amino acids long. With V trimmed by 5 bases and J by 9 bases, 14 bases remained unmatched. The CDR3: CASSPWEGTGSGEQFF. For the CDR3, the DNA is TGTGCCAGCAGCCCCTGGGAGGGGACAGGGTCGGGTGAGCAGTTCTTC. Supplemented by reference TRBV11-3 and TRBJ2-1, the full variable domain reads EAGVVQSPRYKIIEKKQPVAFWCNPISGHNTLYWYLQNLGQGPELLIRYENEEAVDDSQLPKDRFSAERLKGVDSTLKIQPAELGDSAVYLCASSPWEGTGSGEQFFGPGTRLTVL.

This chain connects TRBV4-3 to TRBJ2-7; TRBD2 matches at 9 bases. Germline CDR1 is LGHNA and CDR2 is YSLEER. CDR3 size: 15 residues. With 6 bases clipped from V and 7 bases from J, the junction kept 13 bases outside the gene matches. CDR3 protein: CASSRGGGRAWEQYF. The CDR3 region has the DNA TGCGCCAGCAGTCGAGGTGGCGGGAGGGCCTGGGAGCAGTACTTC.

The chain combines TRBV6-2 or TRBV6-3 with TRBJ1-4, with D possibly matching TRBD1 (6 bases). The germline V and J ends were trimmed by 4 bases and 7 bases, with 13 bases remaining between them. CDR3 size: 14 residues. Germline loops: CDR1 MNHEY, CDR2 SVGEGT. CDR3 sequence (DNA): TGTGCCAGCAGTTCGGGGGGCAACGGTGAAAAACTGTTTTTT. This encodes CASSSGGNGEKLFF.

The chain has TRBV28 and TRBJ2-3; D is unresolved. Trimming shortened V by 3 bases and J by 6 bases, and 7 bases separated the two germline ends. This CDR3 spans 12 amino acids. Germline-derived CDR1 and CDR2 are MDHEN and SYDVKM. The CDR3 DNA sequence: TGTGCCAGCAGTTTGCTGGCCGATACGCAGTATTTT. Amino acid sequence: CASSLLADTQYF.

This chain links TRBV5-1 with TRBJ2-1; 7 bases line up with TRBD2. Trimming removed 4 bases from V and 4 bases from J; junction bases left unmatched: 14. This CDR3 is 17 amino acids long. Germline CDR1 reads SGHRS; CDR2 reads YFSETQ. The CDR3 protein is CASSPTLSGSNYNEQFF. CDR3 coding DNA: TGCGCCAGCAGCCCTACCCTTAGCGGGTCTAATTACAATGAGCAGTTCTTC.

The genes are TRBV3-1 (or the pseudogene TRBV3-2) and TRBJ1-1; D is undetermined. The germline V and J ends were trimmed by 0 bases and 0 bases, with 11 bases remaining between them. Germline CDR1 is LGHDT and CDR2 is YNNKEL (reference sequence). This CDR3 has 16 amino acids. The CDR3, as DNA: TGTGCCAGCAGCCAAGATCGAGGAGCCATGAACACTGAAGCTTTCTTT. Its protein is CASSQDRGAMNTEAFF.